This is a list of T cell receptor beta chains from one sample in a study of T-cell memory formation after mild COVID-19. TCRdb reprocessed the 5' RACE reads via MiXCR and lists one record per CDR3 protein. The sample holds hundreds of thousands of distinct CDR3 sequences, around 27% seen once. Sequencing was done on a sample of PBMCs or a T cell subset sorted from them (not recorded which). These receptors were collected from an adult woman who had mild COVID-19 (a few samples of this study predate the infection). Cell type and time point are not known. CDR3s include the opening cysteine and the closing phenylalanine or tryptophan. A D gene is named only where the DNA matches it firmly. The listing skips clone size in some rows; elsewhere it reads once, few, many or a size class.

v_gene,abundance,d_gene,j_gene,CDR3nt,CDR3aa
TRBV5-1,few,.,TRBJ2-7,TGCGCCAGCAGCTCTCGGGGAGTGGAGCAGTACTTC,CASSSRGVEQYF
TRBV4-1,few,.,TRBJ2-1,TGCGCCAGCAGCCTGCAGAGGGGGAATGAGCAGTTCTTC,CASSLQRGNEQFF
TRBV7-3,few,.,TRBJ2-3,TGTGCCAGCAGCTTAACTGGACTCCGCACAGATACGCAGTATTTT,CASSLTGLRTDTQYF
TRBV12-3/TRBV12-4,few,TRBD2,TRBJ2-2,TGTGCCAGCAATCCACTAGCGGGGGGCCTCGGGACCGGGGAGCTGTTTTTT,CASNPLAGGLGTGELFF
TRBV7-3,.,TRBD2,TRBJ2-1,TGTGCCAGCAGCTTAATTGTACTAGCGGGGGGACCTCGCTCCTACAATGAGCAGTTCTTC,CASSLIVLAGGPRSYNEQFF
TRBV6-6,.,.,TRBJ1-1,TGTGCCAGCAGTTCACCCCAAGTCACTGAAGCTTTCTTT,CASSSPQVTEAFF
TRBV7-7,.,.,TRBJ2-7,TGTGCCAGCAGCCCGCGCGCCCACGCCGAGCAGTACTTC,CASSPRAHAEQYF
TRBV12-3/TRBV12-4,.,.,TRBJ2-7,TGTGCCAGCAGTTTGACCCCCGTCTCCTACGAGCAGTACTTC,CASSLTPVSYEQYF
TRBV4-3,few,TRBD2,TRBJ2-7,TGCGCCAGCAGTCTCGGCGGGAGCGGCGAGCAGTACTTC,CASSLGGSGEQYF
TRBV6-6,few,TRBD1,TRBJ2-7,TGTGCCAGCAGGTCAGGGGGCCTCTACGAGCAGTACTTC,CASRSGGLYEQYF
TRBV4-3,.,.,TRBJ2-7,TGCGCCAGCAGCCAAGATCTCTACGGGGCGTACGAGCAGTACTTC,CASSQDLYGAYEQYF
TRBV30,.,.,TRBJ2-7,TGTGCCTGGAGTGACAGGTCTCCGGGCGAGCAGTACTTC,CAWSDRSPGEQYF
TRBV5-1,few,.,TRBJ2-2,TGCGCCAGCAGCTTGGCCTTGACTGGGGGCACCGGGGAGCTGTTTTTT,CASSLALTGGTGELFF
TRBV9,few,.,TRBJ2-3,TGTGCCAGCAGCGCGGGCGGCGGACCCACAGATACGCAGTATTTT,CASSAGGGPTDTQYF
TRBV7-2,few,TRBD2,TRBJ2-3,TGTGCCAGCAGCTTATCGGGCGGGGGTGGAGATACGCAGTATTTT,CASSLSGGGGDTQYF
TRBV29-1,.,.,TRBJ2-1,TGCAGCGTCCTCCTGGAAGCCAATGAGCAGTTCTTC,CSVLLEANEQFF
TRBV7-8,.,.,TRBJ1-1,TGTGCCAGCAGCTTGGCTGAAGGCGTTACCAAGGTCGCTTTCTTT,CASSLAEGVTKVAFF
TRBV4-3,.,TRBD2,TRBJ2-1,TGCGCCAGCAGCCAAGATTCGGCTAGCGGGTTAGCTGAGCAGTTCTTC,CASSQDSASGLAEQFF
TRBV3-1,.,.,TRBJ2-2,TGTGCCAGCAGCCCGGGACTGACTACCGGGGAGCTGTTTTTT,CASSPGLTTGELFF
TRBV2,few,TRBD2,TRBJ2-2,TGTGCCAGCAGGCGGGGGGAAACGAACACCGGGGAGCTGTTTTTT,CASRRGETNTGELFF
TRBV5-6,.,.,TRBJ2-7,TGTGCCAGCAGCTTGGGGATAGGGAAAGGGTCCTACGAGCAGTACTTC,CASSLGIGKGSYEQYF
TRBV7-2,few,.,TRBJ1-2,TGTGCCAGCAGCCCGAGAGGGAGGGCGAGTGGCTACACCTTC,CASSPRGRASGYTF
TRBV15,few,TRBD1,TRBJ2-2,TGTGCCACCAGCAGAGCGGACAGGGGGGCTTCCGGGGAGCTGTTTTTT,CATSRADRGASGELFF
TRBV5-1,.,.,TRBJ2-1,TGCGCCAGCGGGGTTAGCGGTGAGCAGTTCTTC,CASGVSGEQFF
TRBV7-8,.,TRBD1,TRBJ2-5,TGTGCCAGCAGCCGAGGGGGCAGGGAGACCCAGTACTTC,CASSRGGRETQYF
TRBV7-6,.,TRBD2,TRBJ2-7,TGTGCCAGCAGCTTAGCCCCGGGGGGGCGAAGCTCCTACGAGCAGTACTTC,CASSLAPGGRSSYEQYF
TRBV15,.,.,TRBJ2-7,TGTGCCACCAGCACCCCCGGGTTACAGTACTTC,CATSTPGLQYF
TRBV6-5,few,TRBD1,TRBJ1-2,TGTGCCAGCAGACCACAGGGGGCGGGAAGCTATGGCTACACCTTC,CASRPQGAGSYGYTF
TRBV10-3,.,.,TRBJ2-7,TGTGCCATCAGTGCGGGGCAGGGGGGATACGAGCAGTACTTC,CAISAGQGGYEQYF
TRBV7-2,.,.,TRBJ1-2,TGTGCCAGCAGCCCCTCGCGCGGGGGCTATGGCTACACCTTC,CASSPSRGGYGYTF
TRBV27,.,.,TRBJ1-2,TGTGCCAGCAGGCTACGCGGGGGGGTCTATGGCTACACCTTC,CASRLRGGVYGYTF